This T cell receptor beta chain originates from a study of response to subunit inactivated influenza vaccine. Study-wide points: With each seasonal influenza vaccination, the authors suggested, few new T cells are recruited.

The CDR3 consists of 14 residues. Trimming removed 5 bases from V and 2 bases from J, with 12 bases in between. From germline, CDR1 is MNHEY and CDR2 SVGEGT. In TCRdb, the RT-PCR reads were re-called with MiXCR into one record per CDR3 protein. Of 650,000 to 700,000 distinct CDR3 sequences in the sample, 15% to 17% were seen once. Concerning this clonotype: Its target is not known.

The V and J genes are TRBV6-2 or TRBV6-3 and TRBJ2-5; D gene uncertain. This sample comprised PBMCs from blood, obtained about 12 days after vaccination. This TCR was sampled from a man in his fifties who received an inactivated influenza vaccine. The CDR3: CASSPWAAQETQYF. CDR3 coding DNA: TGTGCCAGCAGTCCTTGGGCAGCGCAAGAGACCCAGTACTTC.